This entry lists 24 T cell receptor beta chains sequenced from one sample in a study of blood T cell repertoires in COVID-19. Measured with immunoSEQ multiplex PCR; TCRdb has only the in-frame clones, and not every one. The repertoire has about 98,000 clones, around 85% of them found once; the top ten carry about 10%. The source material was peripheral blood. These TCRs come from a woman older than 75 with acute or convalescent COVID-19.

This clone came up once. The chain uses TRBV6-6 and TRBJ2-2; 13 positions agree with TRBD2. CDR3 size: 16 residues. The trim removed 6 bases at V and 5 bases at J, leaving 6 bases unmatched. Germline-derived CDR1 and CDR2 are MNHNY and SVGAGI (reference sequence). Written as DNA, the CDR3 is TGTGCCAGCAGCCGGACTAGCGGGGGTCTTACCGGGGAGCTGTTTTTT. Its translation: CASSRTSGGLTGELFF.

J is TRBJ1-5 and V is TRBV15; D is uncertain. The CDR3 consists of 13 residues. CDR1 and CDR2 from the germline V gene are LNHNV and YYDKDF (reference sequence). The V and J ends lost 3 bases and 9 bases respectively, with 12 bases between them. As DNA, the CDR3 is TGTGCCACCAGCAGCGATGGCTCTGGGCCCCAGCATTTT. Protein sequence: CATSSDGSGPQHF.

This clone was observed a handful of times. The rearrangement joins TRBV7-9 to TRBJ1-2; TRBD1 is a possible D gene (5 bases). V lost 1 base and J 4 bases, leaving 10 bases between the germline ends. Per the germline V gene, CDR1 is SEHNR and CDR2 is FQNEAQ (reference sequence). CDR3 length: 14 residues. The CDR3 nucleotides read TGTGCCAGCAGCTTAGGGTTGGGGCTCTATGGCTACACCTTC. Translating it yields CASSLGLGLYGYTF.

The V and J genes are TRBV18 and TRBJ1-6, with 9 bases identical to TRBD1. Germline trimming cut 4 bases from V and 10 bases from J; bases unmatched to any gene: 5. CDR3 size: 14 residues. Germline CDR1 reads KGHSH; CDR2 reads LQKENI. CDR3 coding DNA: TGTGCCAGCTCACAAGACAGGGGGACGTCACCCCTCCACTTT. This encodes CASSQDRGTSPLHF.

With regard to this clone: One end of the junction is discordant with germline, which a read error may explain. The CDR3 spells CASSQGESGRNF. For the CDR3, the DNA is TGCGCCAGCAGTCAGGGGGAAAGCGGACGGAACTTT. The chain links TRBV5-1 to TRBJ1-1; TRBD1 aligns across 7 bases. The CDR3 runs to 12 residues. Per germline, CDR1 SGHRS and CDR2 YFSETQ.

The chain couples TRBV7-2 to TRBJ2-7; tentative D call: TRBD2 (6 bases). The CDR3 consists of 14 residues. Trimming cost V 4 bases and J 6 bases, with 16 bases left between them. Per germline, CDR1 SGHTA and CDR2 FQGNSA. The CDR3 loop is CASSSTGLRGEQYF. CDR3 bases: TGTGCCAGCAGCTCGACGGGACTCAGAGGCGAGCAGTACTTC.

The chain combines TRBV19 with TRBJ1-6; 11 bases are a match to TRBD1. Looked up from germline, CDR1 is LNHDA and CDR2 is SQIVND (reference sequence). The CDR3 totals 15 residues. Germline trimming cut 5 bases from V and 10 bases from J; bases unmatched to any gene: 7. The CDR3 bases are TGTGCCAGTAGTCCCGCCGGGACAGGGGGATCACCCCTCCACTTT. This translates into CASSPAGTGGSPLHF.

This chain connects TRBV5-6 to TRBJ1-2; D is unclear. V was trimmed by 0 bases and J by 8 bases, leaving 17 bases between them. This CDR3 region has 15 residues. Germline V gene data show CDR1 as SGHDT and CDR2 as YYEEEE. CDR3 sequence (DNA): TGTGCCAGCAGCTTGGGTGGAGGTCGTCCAGGAGGCTACACCTTC. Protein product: CASSLGGGRPGGYTF.

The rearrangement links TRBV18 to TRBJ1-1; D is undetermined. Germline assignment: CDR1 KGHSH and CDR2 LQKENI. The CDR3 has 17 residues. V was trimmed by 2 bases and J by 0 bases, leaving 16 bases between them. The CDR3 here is CASSPKREDYMNTEAFF. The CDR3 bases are TGTGCCAGCTCACCAAAAAGGGAGGATTACATGAACACTGAAGCTTTCTTT.

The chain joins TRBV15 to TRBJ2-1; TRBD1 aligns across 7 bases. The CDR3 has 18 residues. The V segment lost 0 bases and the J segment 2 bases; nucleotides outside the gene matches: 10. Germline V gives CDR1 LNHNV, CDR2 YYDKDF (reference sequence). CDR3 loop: CATSRDPGQSATYNEQFF. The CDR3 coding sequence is TGTGCCACCAGCAGAGATCCGGGACAGTCGGCCACCTACAATGAGCAGTTCTTC.

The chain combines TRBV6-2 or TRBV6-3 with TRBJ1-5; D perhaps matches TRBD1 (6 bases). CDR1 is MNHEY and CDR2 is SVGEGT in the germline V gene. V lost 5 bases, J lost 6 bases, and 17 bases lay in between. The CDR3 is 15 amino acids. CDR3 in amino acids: CASSNRVTRVQPQHF. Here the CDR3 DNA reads TGTGCCAGCAGTAACAGGGTAACGAGGGTTCAGCCCCAGCATTTT.

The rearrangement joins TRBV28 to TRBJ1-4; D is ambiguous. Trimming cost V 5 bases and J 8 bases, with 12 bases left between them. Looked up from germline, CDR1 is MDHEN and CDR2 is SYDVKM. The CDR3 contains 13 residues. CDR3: CASSGGMGEKLFF. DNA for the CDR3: TGTGCCAGCAGTGGAGGGATGGGCGAAAAACTGTTTTTT.

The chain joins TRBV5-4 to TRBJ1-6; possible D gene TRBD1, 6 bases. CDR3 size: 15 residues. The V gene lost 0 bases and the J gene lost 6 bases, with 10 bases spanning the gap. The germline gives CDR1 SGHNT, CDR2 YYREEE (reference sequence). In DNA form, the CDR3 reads TGTGCCAGCAGCTTGGCAGGGGCAGGTAATTCACCCCTCCACTTT. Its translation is CASSLAGAGNSPLHF.

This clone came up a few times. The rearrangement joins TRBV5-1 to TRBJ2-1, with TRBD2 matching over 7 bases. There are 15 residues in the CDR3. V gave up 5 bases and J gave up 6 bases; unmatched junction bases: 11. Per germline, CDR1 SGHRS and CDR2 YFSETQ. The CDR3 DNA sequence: TGCGCCAGCAGGGTCGGACTAGTTCTATTCAATGAGCAGTTCTTC. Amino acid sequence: CASRVGLVLFNEQFF.

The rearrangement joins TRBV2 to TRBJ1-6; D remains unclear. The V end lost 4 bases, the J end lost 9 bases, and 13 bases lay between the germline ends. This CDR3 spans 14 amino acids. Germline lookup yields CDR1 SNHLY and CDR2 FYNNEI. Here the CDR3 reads CASSVLRDASPLHF. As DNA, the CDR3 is TGTGCCAGCAGTGTGCTGAGGGATGCTTCACCCCTCCACTTT.

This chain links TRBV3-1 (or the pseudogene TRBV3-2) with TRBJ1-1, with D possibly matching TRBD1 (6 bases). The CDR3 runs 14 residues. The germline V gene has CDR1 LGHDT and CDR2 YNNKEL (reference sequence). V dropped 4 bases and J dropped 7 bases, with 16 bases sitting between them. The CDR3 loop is CASSPSRGAVEAFF. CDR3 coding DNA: TGTGCCAGCAGCCCATCCCGGGGGGCCGTTGAAGCTTTCTTT.

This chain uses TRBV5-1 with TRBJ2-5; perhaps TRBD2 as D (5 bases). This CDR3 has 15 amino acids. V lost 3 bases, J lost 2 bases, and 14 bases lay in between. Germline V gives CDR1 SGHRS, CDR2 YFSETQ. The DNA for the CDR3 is TGCGCCAGCAGCTGGGCGGCGGGTCTACAAGAGACCCAGTACTTC. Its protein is CASSWAAGLQETQYF.

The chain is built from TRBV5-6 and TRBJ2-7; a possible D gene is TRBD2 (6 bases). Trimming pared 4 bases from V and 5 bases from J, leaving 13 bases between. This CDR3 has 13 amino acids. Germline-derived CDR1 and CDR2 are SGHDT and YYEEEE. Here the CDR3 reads CASSLGLRDEQYF. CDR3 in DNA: TGTGCCAGCAGCCTAGGACTACGTGACGAGCAGTACTTC.

As DNA, the CDR3 is TGTGCCAGCAGCTTGTCGCTGGGAGACACCGGGGAGCTGTTTTTT. Amino acid sequence: CASSLSLGDTGELFF. The chain combines TRBV5-5 with TRBJ2-2, with D maybe TRBD2 (5 bases). The CDR3 sequence is 15 residues long. The ends were cut back, 1 base at V and 3 bases at J, with 10 bases in the middle. Germline V gene lookup returns CDR1 SGHKS and CDR2 YYEKEE (reference sequence).

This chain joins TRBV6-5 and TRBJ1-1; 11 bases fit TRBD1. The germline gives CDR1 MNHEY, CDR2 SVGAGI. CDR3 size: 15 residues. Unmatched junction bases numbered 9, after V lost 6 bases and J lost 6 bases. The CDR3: CASRGDRGGSAEAFF. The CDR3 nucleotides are TGTGCCAGCAGGGGGGACAGGGGGGGAAGCGCTGAAGCTTTCTTT.

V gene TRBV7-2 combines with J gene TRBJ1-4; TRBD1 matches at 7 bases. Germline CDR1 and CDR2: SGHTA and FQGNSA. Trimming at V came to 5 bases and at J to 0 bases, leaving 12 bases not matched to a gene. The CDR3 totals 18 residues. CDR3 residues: CASSHRDRLGATNEKLFF. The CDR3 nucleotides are TGTGCCAGCAGCCACCGGGACAGACTGGGAGCAACTAATGAAAAACTGTTTTTT.

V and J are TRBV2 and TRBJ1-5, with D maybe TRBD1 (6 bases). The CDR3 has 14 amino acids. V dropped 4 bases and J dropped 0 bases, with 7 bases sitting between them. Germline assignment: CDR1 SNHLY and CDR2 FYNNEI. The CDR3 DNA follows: TGTGCCAGCAGTGGACAGGTTAGCAATCAGCCCCAGCATTTT. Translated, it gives CASSGQVSNQPQHF.

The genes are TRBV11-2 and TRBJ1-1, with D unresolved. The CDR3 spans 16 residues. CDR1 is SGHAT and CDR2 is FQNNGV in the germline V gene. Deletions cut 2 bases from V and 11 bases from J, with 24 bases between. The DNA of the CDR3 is TGTGCCAGCAGCTTAAGGTTGAGGGTGGGCGCCTTCGGGGCTTTCTTT. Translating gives CASSLRLRVGAFGAFF.

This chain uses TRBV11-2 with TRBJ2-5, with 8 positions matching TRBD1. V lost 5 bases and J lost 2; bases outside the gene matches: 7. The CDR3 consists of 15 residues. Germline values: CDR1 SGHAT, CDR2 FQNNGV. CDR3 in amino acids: CASSKWTGPQETQYF. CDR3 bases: TGTGCCAGCAGCAAGTGGACAGGGCCACAAGAGACCCAGTACTTC.